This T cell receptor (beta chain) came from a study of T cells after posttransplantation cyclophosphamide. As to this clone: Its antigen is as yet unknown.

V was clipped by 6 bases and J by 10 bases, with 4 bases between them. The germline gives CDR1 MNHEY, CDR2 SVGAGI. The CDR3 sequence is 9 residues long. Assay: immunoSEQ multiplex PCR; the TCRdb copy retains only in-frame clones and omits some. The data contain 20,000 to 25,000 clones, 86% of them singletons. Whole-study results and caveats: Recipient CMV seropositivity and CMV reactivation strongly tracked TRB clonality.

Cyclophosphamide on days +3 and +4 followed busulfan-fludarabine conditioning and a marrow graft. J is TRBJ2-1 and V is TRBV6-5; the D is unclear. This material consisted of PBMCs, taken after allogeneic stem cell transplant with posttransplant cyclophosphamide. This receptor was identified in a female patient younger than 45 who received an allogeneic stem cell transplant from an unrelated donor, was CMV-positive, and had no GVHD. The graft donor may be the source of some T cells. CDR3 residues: CASRTEQFF. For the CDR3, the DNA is TGTGCCAGCAGGACAGAGCAGTTCTTC.